This TCR beta chain emerged from a study of OX40 agonist ivuxolimab in advanced cancers. The CDR3 loop spans 15 amino acids. V was trimmed by 1 base and J by 7 bases, leaving 11 bases between them. Germline V lookup: CDR1 LNHNV, CDR2 YYDKDF (reference sequence). Using immunoSEQ multiplex PCR, the repertoire was profiled, and TCRdb retains in-frame clones only, with some absent. The sample carries roughly 80,000 clones, roughly 91% recorded once. This chain links TRBV15 with TRBJ1-6, with a possible D match to TRBD1 (6 bases). Sequencing was performed on CD4+ or CD8+ T cells sorted from blood, taken in a trial of the OX40 agonist ivuxolimab. The TCR comes from an adult with an advanced solid tumor such as melanoma, head and neck, liver or kidney cancer. The CDR3 DNA reads as TGTGCCACCAGCAGAGGGGGGGCGGGGAATTCACCCCTCCACTTT. The encoded protein is CATSRGGAGNSPLHF.